This record concerns one TCR beta chain sequence. The data belong to a study of shared clonotypes between healthy human individuals. V lost 0 bases, J lost 0 bases, and 15 bases lay in between. The germline CDR1 and CDR2 sequences are LGHNA and YSLEER. The CDR3 runs to 18 residues. Naive CD8 cells were CD45RO-negative, positively selected for CCR7, excluding terminally differentiated effector memory CD45RA+ cells. TCRdb keeps only in-frame clones here, not all; method: immunoSEQ multiplex PCR. The sample gives approximately 2,000,000 clones, approximately 92% of which show up once; less than 2% is in the top ten.

This chain connects TRBV4-3 to TRBJ1-3; D uncertain. The sequence came from a man aged 18 to 29 in good health. Some clones in this sample may be carry-over from other donors' samples. What was sequenced was naive CD8+ T cells from PBMCs. The DNA for the CDR3 is TGCGCCAGCAGCCAAGAGTGGAGTTCGGGCTACTCTGGAAACACCATATATTTT. Its protein is CASSQEWSSGYSGNTIYF.